These 20 T cell receptor beta chains were all obtained from the same sample, sequenced in a study of cytomegalovirus exposure and HLA in healthy donors (dated by TCRdb to the late 2010s). Library construction relied on the immunoSEQ multiplex PCR assay. The multiplex PCR relied on a mix of 60 forward primers for TCR Vbeta segments and 13 reverse primers for TCR Jbeta segments. Not all clones reach the TCRdb copy of this immuneACCESS table, which keeps in-frame sequences only. Checked studies attribute under half of the gap to unresolved V genes and leave the rest unexplained. The sample has about 140,000 clones on record, around 79% of them singletons. Jointly, the top ten make up about 3.4% of the sample. Source material: PBMCs. Receptor source: a female donor in good health and CMV-seronegative.

This chain links TRBV19 with TRBJ2-2; D may be TRBD1 (6 bases). Between the trimmed V and J ends, which lost 3 bases and 1 base, there was a span of 6 bases. The CDR3 has 14 amino acids. Germline values: CDR1 LNHDA, CDR2 SQIVND (reference sequence). CDR3 sequence: CASSMGQNTGELFF. The CDR3 nucleotides are TGTGCCAGTAGTATGGGACAGAACACCGGGGAGCTGTTTTTT.

The CDR3 here is CASSLETGRGGYTF. The CDR3 DNA sequence: TGTGCCAGCAGCTTGGAGACGGGGCGGGGTGGCTACACCTTC. The V and J genes are TRBV5-4 and TRBJ1-2; TRBD1 is a possible D gene (5 bases). V was trimmed by 0 bases and J by 7 bases, leaving 13 bases between them. Germline V gene lookup returns CDR1 SGHNT and CDR2 YYREEE (reference sequence). CDR3 length equals 14 residues. The variable domain in full, with the rest retrieved from reference TRBV5-4 and TRBJ1-2, is ETGVTQSPTHLIKTRGQQVTLRCSSQSGHNTVSWYQQALGQGPQFIFQYYREEENGRGNFPPRFSGLQFPNYSSELNVNALELDDSALYLCASSLETGRGGYTFGSGTRLTVV.

The chain combines TRBV2 with TRBJ2-5; 8 positions match TRBD1. The CDR3 loop spans 14 amino acids. The germline gives CDR1 SNHLY, CDR2 FYNNEI. Unmatched junction bases numbered 3, after V lost 5 bases and J lost 1 base. The CDR3 here is CASSRQGLQETQYF. The CDR3 DNA is TGTGCCAGCAGTCGACAGGGGCTCCAAGAGACCCAGTACTTC.

The CDR3: CASSQDEGTDTQYF. The CDR3 DNA sequence: TGCGCCAGCAGCCAAGATGAGGGCACAGATACGCAGTATTTT. The J gene is TRBJ2-3, the V gene TRBV4-1; no clear D. The CDR3 spans 14 residues. Germline CDR1 MGHRA, CDR2 YSYEKL. V lost 0 bases, J lost 1 base, and 5 bases lay in between.

The chain is built from TRBV7-2 and TRBJ2-6, with D tentatively TRBD1 (6 bases). CDR1 and CDR2 (germline): SGHTA, FQGNSA. Trimming took off 0 bases at V and 0 bases at J, with 12 bases between the two ends. This CDR3 comprises 18 residues. CDR3 DNA: TGTGCCAGCAGCTTAGCAGGGACACGTCACTCTGGGGCCAACGTCCTGACTTTC. Protein sequence: CASSLAGTRHSGANVLTF.

This chain links TRBV29-1 with TRBJ2-3; D gene unclear. This CDR3 is built from 14 residues. V lost 5 bases and J lost 1, with 13 bases in between. Germline assignment: CDR1 SQVTM and CDR2 ANQGSEA. CDR3 protein: CSVLARVGTDTQYF. The CDR3 bases are TGCAGCGTTTTGGCTAGAGTAGGCACAGATACGCAGTATTTT.

The DNA for the CDR3 is TGCGCCAGCAGCTTGAGCACTAGCGGAACCGGGGAGCTGTTTTTT. It specifies CASSLSTSGTGELFF. The V call is TRBV5-1, the J call TRBJ2-2; TRBD2 matches at 8 bases. In germline, CDR1 is SGHRS, CDR2 YFSETQ. This CDR3 region has 15 residues. J was trimmed by 5 bases and V by 1 base; bases with no gene match: 4. The full variable domain, its missing parts supplied by reference TRBV5-1 and TRBJ2-2, is KAGVTQTPRYLIKTRGQQVTLSCSPISGHRSVSWYQQTPGQGLQFLFEYFSETQRNKGNFPGRFSGRQFSNSRSEMNVSTLELGDSALYLCASSLSTSGTGELFFGEGSRLTVL.

The chain links TRBV29-1 to TRBJ2-5, with D perhaps TRBD1 (5 bases). Trimming stripped 8 bases from V and 5 bases from J, with 21 bases between. Per the germline V gene, CDR1 is SQVTM and CDR2 is ANQGSEA. This CDR3 contains 14 residues. The CDR3 spells CSTALLGATETQYF. DNA for the CDR3: TGCAGCACCGCCCTGTTAGGGGCTACGGAGACCCAGTACTTC.

This clone was recorded at least ten times. The chain links TRBV27 to TRBJ2-1; TRBD2 aligns across 10 bases. V lost 4 bases and J lost 6; bases outside the gene matches: 6. Germline lookup yields CDR1 MNHEY and CDR2 SMNVEV (reference sequence). The CDR3 runs to 15 residues. CDR3 sequence reads: CASSSLAGGINEQFF. The CDR3 DNA sequence: TGTGCCAGCAGTTCTTTAGCGGGAGGCATCAATGAGCAGTTCTTC.

This clone was observed a few times. CDR3 nucleotide sequence: TGCGCCAGCAGCTTGGAGGCGTCAGGGTTCGATGAGCAGTTCTTC. Protein product: CASSLEASGFDEQFF. V usage is TRBV5-1 and J usage is TRBJ2-1, with D perhaps matching TRBD1 (5 bases). The V gene lost 0 bases and the J gene lost 8 bases, with 15 bases spanning the gap. Germline V CDR1 and CDR2: SGHRS, YFSETQ. The CDR3 sequence is 15 residues long.

This chain uses TRBV4-3 with TRBJ1-3; D is possibly TRBD1 (5 bases). V lost 4 bases and J lost 0, with 10 bases in between. The germline V gene has CDR1 LGHNA and CDR2 YSLEER. The CDR3 is made up of 15 amino acids. The chain's CDR3 is CASSRTGYSGNTIYF. The CDR3 DNA reads TGCGCCAGCAGCCGAACAGGTTACTCTGGAAACACCATATATTTT.

About this clone itself: Sequence at one end of the junction differs from germline and may be a read error. The V and J genes are TRBV7-9 and TRBJ1-1; 9 bases align to TRBD1. The CDR3 runs 12 residues. Germline assignment: CDR1 SEHNR and CDR2 FQNEAQ (reference sequence). CDR3 bases: TGTTCCAGCAGCTTAGGACAGGGGACGGCTTTCTTT. It encodes CSSSLGQGTAFF.

The chain recombines TRBV2 with TRBJ2-2; weak D call: TRBD1 (5 bases). Germline CDR1 is SNHLY and CDR2 is FYNNEI. The CDR3 has 14 residues. V lost 6 bases to trimming and J lost 7 bases, with 15 bases between them. This CDR3 reads CASSDSPPGGELFF. CDR3 nucleotide sequence: TGTGCCAGCAGCGACAGCCCGCCTGGCGGGGAGCTGTTTTTT.

The chain has TRBV2 and TRBJ2-5, with 11 bases fitting TRBD2. The J call may not be correct, given that the DNA end is closer to TRBJ2-7. The CDR3 loop spans 15 amino acids. Germline assignment: CDR1 SNHLY and CDR2 FYNNEI. CDR3 residues: CASSEWVAGGHEQYF. Written as DNA, the CDR3 is TGTGCCAGCAGTGAATGGGTAGCGGGGGGGCACGAGCAGTACTTC.

The J gene is TRBJ1-1, the V gene TRBV15; tentative D call: TRBD1 (6 bases). Germline V CDR1 and CDR2: LNHNV, YYDKDF (reference sequence). V lost 0 bases and J lost 3, with 17 bases in between. The CDR3 has 17 residues. CDR3 protein: CATSRDKRRTDHTEAFF. CDR3 DNA sequence: TGTGCCACCAGCAGAGATAAGAGGAGGACAGACCACACTGAAGCTTTCTTT.

V gene TRBV5-4 combines with J gene TRBJ2-7; 12 positions agree with TRBD1. This CDR3 spans 15 amino acids. V shed 6 bases, J shed 6 bases, and the junction held 10 bases outside the gene matches. Germline-derived CDR1 and CDR2 are SGHNT and YYREEE (reference sequence). The CDR3 DNA follows: TGTGCCAGCACCCGCCGGGACAGGGGGCCGGGCGAGCAGTACTTC. Residues: CASTRRDRGPGEQYF.

The V call is TRBV5-1, the J call TRBJ2-3; 9 bases fit TRBD2. The CDR3 extends over 16 amino acids. The J segment lost 4 bases and the V segment lost 1 base, leaving 7 bases of the junction unmatched. The V gene's germline CDR1 is SGHRS and CDR2 YFSETQ. The CDR3 sequence: CASSLLSGGTADTQYF. DNA for the CDR3: TGCGCCAGCAGCTTGTTGAGCGGGGGGACGGCAGATACGCAGTATTTT.

This chain joins TRBV7-2 and TRBJ2-7; D gene ambiguous. Germline loops: CDR1 SGHTA, CDR2 FQGNSA. Deletions cut 3 bases from V and 2 bases from J, with 11 bases between. This CDR3 region has 14 residues. CDR3 coding DNA: TGTGCCAGCAGCTTCTACTACACGGCCTACGAGCAGTACTTC. Translation gives CASSFYYTAYEQYF.

This sequence joins TRBV28 and TRBJ1-6; D is unclear. V shed 6 bases and J shed 6 bases, with 9 bases lying between them. Germline V gene sequence: CDR1 MDHEN, CDR2 SYDVKM. The CDR3 has 13 residues. This chain's CDR3 is CASRFTGNSPLHF. In DNA form, the CDR3 reads TGTGCCAGCAGGTTCACTGGTAATTCACCCCTCCACTTT. The variable domain in full, with the rest retrieved from reference TRBV28 and TRBJ1-6, is DVKVTQSSRYLVKRTGEKVFLECVQDMDHENMFWYRQDPGLGLRLIYFSYDVKMKEKGDIPEGYSVSREKKERFSLILESASTNQTSMYLCASRFTGNSPLHFGNGTRLTVT.

This sequence joins TRBV5-6 and TRBJ1-6; D ambiguous. The CDR3 spans 14 residues. V was clipped by 0 bases and J by 4 bases, with 5 bases between them. Germline CDR1 SGHDT, CDR2 YYEEEE. Here the CDR3 DNA reads TGTGCCAGCAGCTTGGAACGGTATAATTCACCCCTCCACTTT. Its protein product is CASSLERYNSPLHF.